The 25 T cell receptor beta chains in this list originate from one sample, sequenced in a study of blood T cell repertoires in COVID-19. The assay was immunoSEQ multiplex PCR, and TCRdb's table has in-frame clones only and misses some. The data show some 160,000 clones, with 84% seen just once and 2.5% to 3% held by the top ten. The specimen was peripheral blood. These receptors all come from a woman aged 80 or over with COVID-19, enrolled during active disease.

This rearrangement joins TRBV6-5 to TRBJ2-4, with 8 bases lining up with TRBD2. The CDR3 has 16 amino acids. Germline CDR1 reads MNHEY; CDR2 reads SVGAGI. V lost 2 bases, J lost 3 bases, and 6 bases stayed unmatched. This chain's CDR3 is CASSYAGGAHKNIQYF. As DNA, the CDR3 is TGTGCCAGCAGTTACGCGGGGGGAGCGCACAAAAACATTCAGTACTTC.

V gene TRBV27 combines with J gene TRBJ2-7; 10 positions match TRBD1. Looked up from germline, CDR1 is MNHEY and CDR2 is SMNVEV (reference sequence). CDR3 length: 15 residues. V was pared by 2 bases and J by 2 bases, with 3 bases of the junction left unmatched. The CDR3 here is CASSLGTGATYEQYF. In DNA form, the CDR3 reads TGTGCCAGCAGTTTAGGGACAGGGGCAACCTACGAGCAGTACTTC.

The J gene is TRBJ2-3, the V gene TRBV19; D perhaps matches TRBD2 (6 bases). The V gene's germline CDR1 is LNHDA and CDR2 SQIVND (reference sequence). The CDR3 totals 16 residues. V was clipped by 4 bases and J by 3 bases, with 17 bases between them. The CDR3, as DNA: TGTGCCAGTAGTACCCACCGGGAGCTCCTTACAGATACGCAGTATTTT. It encodes CASSTHRELLTDTQYF.

This chain uses TRBV24-1 with TRBJ2-1; 7 bases map to TRBD1. The CDR3 is 12 residues long. Germline V gene lookup returns CDR1 KGHDR and CDR2 SFDVKD. The J segment lost 12 bases and the V segment lost 4 bases, leaving 5 bases of the junction unmatched. CDR3 in DNA: TGTGCCACCAGTGACCTAAGGGGGCGGCAGTTCTTC. Protein product: CATSDLRGRQFF.

This clone was recorded only once. At the DNA level, this CDR3 is encoded by other sequences in the same sample as well. The gene calls are TRBV2 and TRBJ1-6; perhaps TRBD1 as D (5 bases). CDR1 SNHLY and CDR2 FYNNEI come from the germline V gene. Trimming removed 5 bases at V and 8 bases at J, with 10 bases between. The CDR3 loop spans 13 amino acids. CDR3 nucleotide sequence: TGTGCCAGCAGTACGCAGGGCGATTCACCCCTCCACTTT. This encodes CASSTQGDSPLHF. Filled out from reference TRBV2 and TRBJ1-6, the complete variable domain reads EPEVTQTPSHQVTQMGQEVILRCVPISNHLYFYWYRQILGQKVEFLVSFYNNEISEKSEIFDDQFSVERPDGSNFTLKIRSTKLEDSAMYFCASSTQGDSPLHFGNGTRLTVT.

This sequence joins TRBV5-4 and TRBJ2-7, with 9 bases identical to TRBD1. The V gene's germline CDR1 is SGHNT and CDR2 YYREEE (reference sequence). The CDR3 totals 16 residues. The ends lost 4 bases at V and 2 bases at J; junction bases unmatched: 10. CDR3: CASSPVGTGPTYEQYF. CDR3 bases: TGTGCCAGCAGCCCTGTGGGGACAGGGCCTACCTACGAGCAGTACTTC.

The chain has TRBV7-3 and TRBJ2-1, with a weak D call TRBD1 (5 bases). Germline CDR1 is SGHTA and CDR2 is FQGTGA. Deletions cut 8 bases from V and 4 bases from J, with 15 bases between. The CDR3 extends over 14 amino acids. The CDR3 reads CASSDSHTYNEQFF. The DNA of the CDR3 is TGTGCCAGCTCTGACAGCCACACATACAATGAGCAGTTCTTC.

V gene TRBV19 combines with J gene TRBJ1-1, with D unresolved. This CDR3 is built from 14 residues. Germline lookup yields CDR1 LNHDA and CDR2 SQIVND (reference sequence). V lost 0 bases and J 11 bases, leaving 16 bases between the germline ends. CDR3 sequence reads: CASSIDSSTRNAFF. Here the CDR3 DNA reads TGTGCCAGTAGTATAGACTCATCGACTCGTAATGCTTTCTTT.

The genes are TRBV6-2 or TRBV6-3 and TRBJ2-7; D might be TRBD1 (6 bases). Trimming pared 0 bases from V and 12 bases from J, leaving 12 bases between. The CDR3 is made up of 12 amino acids. Germline V gene data show CDR1 as MNHEY and CDR2 as SVGEGT. The DNA of the CDR3 is TGTGCCAGCAGTTACTCAAACTGGGGGCCGTACTTC. Its protein product is CASSYSNWGPYF.

This clone appeared a single time. The chain uses TRBV19 and TRBJ2-7; the match to TRBD1 covers 7 bases. This CDR3 comprises 14 residues. After removal of 4 bases from V and 4 bases from J, the junction contained 7 bases not matched to a gene. Germline-derived CDR1 and CDR2 are LNHDA and SQIVND (reference sequence). The CDR3 protein is CASSTTGALYEQYF. The DNA of the CDR3 is TGTGCCAGTAGTACTACAGGGGCGCTATACGAGCAGTACTTC.

CDR3 protein: CASSSLGRGGRETQYF. CDR3 sequence (DNA): TGTGCCAGTAGTTCTCTCGGACGGGGGGGTAGGGAGACCCAGTACTTC. The V call is TRBV19, the J call TRBJ2-5; 8 bases line up with TRBD2. V was pared by 5 bases and J by 5 bases, with 13 bases of the junction left unmatched. Per germline, CDR1 LNHDA and CDR2 SQIVND (reference sequence). The CDR3 runs 16 residues.

The chain recombines TRBV15 with TRBJ2-2; TRBD2 matches 12 bases. Per the germline V gene, CDR1 is LNHNV and CDR2 is YYDKDF (reference sequence). The V gene end was trimmed by 0 bases and the J gene end by 4 bases; junction bases not matched to a gene: 3. This CDR3 spans 17 amino acids. The DNA for the CDR3 is TGTGCCACCAGCAGAGATAAGGGACTAGCGGGCACCGGGGAGCTGTTTTTT. Translated: CATSRDKGLAGTGELFF.

The rearrangement links TRBV6-5 to TRBJ1-2, with 9 bases identical to TRBD1. The CDR3 consists of 15 residues. Losses at the gene ends were 5 bases for V and 4 bases for J; bases not matched to a gene: 8. Germline V CDR1 and CDR2: MNHEY, SVGAGI. The CDR3 coding sequence is TGTGCCAGCAGTACCAGCCGGGACAGGGTCTATGGCTACACCTTC. Translated, it gives CASSTSRDRVYGYTF.

The CDR3 is CASSLAEGSNYGYTF. CDR3 coding DNA: TGTGCCAGCAGTTTAGCGGAGGGTTCTAACTATGGCTACACCTTC. The rearrangement joins TRBV27 to TRBJ1-2; D is unclear. V was trimmed by 2 bases and J by 0 bases, leaving 10 bases between them. Per germline, CDR1 MNHEY and CDR2 SMNVEV (reference sequence). The CDR3 covers 15 residues.

V is TRBV10-3 and J is TRBJ2-3; 7 nucleotides line up with TRBD2. Germline V gene lookup returns CDR1 ENHRY and CDR2 SYGVKD. The CDR3 spans 14 residues. With 8 bases clipped from V and 1 base from J, the junction kept 6 bases outside the gene matches. The DNA of the CDR3 is TGTGCCATCTCAGCGGGGAAGGGCACAGATACGCAGTATTTT. The encoded protein is CAISAGKGTDTQYF.

The gene calls are TRBV7-3 and TRBJ2-2, with D uncertain. V lost 3 bases and J lost 7, with 6 bases in between. Germline V gene lookup returns CDR1 SGHTA and CDR2 FQGTGA. There are 12 residues in the CDR3. In DNA, the CDR3 is TGTGCCAGCAGCTTCGGGTTCGGGGAGCTGTTTTTT. This codes for CASSFGFGELFF.

This clone was seen just once. The rearrangement links TRBV28 to TRBJ2-1; a weak D match, TRBD2 (6 bases). Trimming removed 3 bases at V and 4 bases at J, with 10 bases between. Germline values: CDR1 MDHEN, CDR2 SYDVKM. The CDR3 length is 14 residues. CDR3 coding DNA: TGTGCCAGCAGTTTTGCTCTAGCGTACAATGAGCAGTTCTTC. This gives the protein CASSFALAYNEQFF.

The chain employs TRBV10-3 and TRBJ2-3; 14 bases agree with TRBD2. Germline V gives CDR1 ENHRY, CDR2 SYGVKD. The trim removed 10 bases at V and 2 bases at J, leaving 5 bases unmatched. The CDR3 is made up of 15 amino acids. CDR3 in DNA: TGTGCCACCGGACTAGCGGGGGGTGTCACAGATACGCAGTATTTT. This encodes CATGLAGGVTDTQYF.

The chain recombines TRBV7-9 with TRBJ2-2, with D tentatively TRBD2 (6 bases). Trimming pared 2 bases from V and 5 bases from J, leaving 15 bases between. The germline V gene has CDR1 SEHNR and CDR2 FQNEAQ (reference sequence). CDR3 length: 16 residues. The DNA for the CDR3 is TGTGCCAGCAGCTTATCCCGGGTGGCGGGGACCGGGGAGCTGTTTTTT. Its translation: CASSLSRVAGTGELFF.

This chain joins TRBV18 and TRBJ1-3; possibly TRBD1 for D (6 bases). The CDR3 consists of 16 residues. CDR1 and CDR2 (germline): KGHSH, LQKENI. V lost 3 bases, J lost 4 bases, and 16 bases lay in between. The CDR3 region is CASSPYRESAGNTIYF. Here the CDR3 DNA reads TGTGCCAGCTCACCTTACAGGGAGTCGGCCGGAAACACCATATATTTT.

The chain is built from TRBV28 and TRBJ2-1; D call uncertain. Between the trimmed V and J ends, which lost 9 bases and 3 bases, there was a span of 6 bases. In germline, CDR1 is MDHEN, CDR2 SYDVKM. The CDR3 extends over 11 amino acids. In nucleotides, the CDR3 is TGTGCCAGTAAGCGCTACAATGAGCAGTTCTTC. Protein: CASKRYNEQFF.

This clone was seen a handful of times. As DNA, the CDR3 is TGTGCCAGCAGCTCTCCCCCCGGAGGGGCCATGAACACTGAAGCTTTCTTT. This translates into CASSSPPGGAMNTEAFF. The chain is built from TRBV7-6 and TRBJ1-1, with D tentatively TRBD1 (5 bases). V lost 4 bases, J lost 0 bases, and 18 bases lay in between. This CDR3 region has 17 residues. Looked up from germline, CDR1 is SGHVS and CDR2 is FNYEAQ.

The rearrangement links TRBV10-1 to TRBJ2-7, with a tentative D call TRBD2 (6 bases). Per germline, CDR1 WNHNN and CDR2 SYGVQD (reference sequence). The CDR3 contains 14 residues. The V gene lost 4 bases and the J gene lost 5 bases, with 15 bases spanning the gap. CDR3 DNA: TGCGCCAGCAGTGCCACCCGGGGGAGAAACGAGCAGTACTTC. This encodes CASSATRGRNEQYF.

A word on this clone: One end of the junction does not line up with germline, which may come from a read error. This sequence joins TRBV7-2 and TRBJ2-3; D gene uncertain. The germline V gene has CDR1 SGHTA and CDR2 FQGNSA. This CDR3 region has 12 residues. The CDR3 sequence is CASSLSIDTQYF. The CDR3 bases are TGTGCCAGCAGCTTAAGCATAGATACGCAGTATTTT.

The chain has TRBV30 and TRBJ1-4; TRBD1 agrees at 9 bases. Trimming cost V 5 bases and J 7 bases; bases outside gene matches: 14. This CDR3 region has 16 residues. Germline-derived CDR1 and CDR2 are GTSNPN and SVGIG (reference sequence). The CDR3 nucleotides are TGTGCCTGGGGACCCGGGACAGGGCTTTTTAGTGAAAAACTGTTTTTT. Protein: CAWGPGTGLFSEKLFF.